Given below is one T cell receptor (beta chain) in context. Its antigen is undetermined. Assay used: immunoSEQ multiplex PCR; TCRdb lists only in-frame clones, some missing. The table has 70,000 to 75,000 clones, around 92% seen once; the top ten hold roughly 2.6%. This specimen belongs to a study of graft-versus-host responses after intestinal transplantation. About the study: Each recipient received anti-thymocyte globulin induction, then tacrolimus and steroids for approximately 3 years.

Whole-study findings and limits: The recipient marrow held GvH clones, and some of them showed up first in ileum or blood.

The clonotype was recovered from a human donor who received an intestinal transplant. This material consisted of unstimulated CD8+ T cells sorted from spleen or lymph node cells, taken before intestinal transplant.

In nucleotides, the CDR3 is TGTGCCACCAGCAGATACGGACAGGGCCACTACGAGCAGTACTTC. It specifies CATSRYGQGHYEQYF. The gene calls are TRBV15 and TRBJ2-7, with TRBD1 identical over 8 bases. The CDR3 loop spans 15 amino acids. CDR1 is LNHNV, CDR2 YYDKDF, per germline (reference sequence). Unmatched junction bases numbered 6, after V lost 2 bases and J lost 3 bases.